These 21 T cell receptor beta chains were all obtained from the same sample, sequenced in a study of beta chain features in type 1 diabetes. Study outcomes and limitations: Moderate yet significant TCRB CDR3 shortening was seen in Type 1 diabetes patients in all four CD4+ subsets.

These receptors' targets are unknown. Reverse transcription of all isolated RNA meant that expressed TCRB transcripts were sequenced. TCRdb keeps only in-frame clones here, not all; method: immunoSEQ multiplex PCR. In the table there are hundreds of thousands of clones, around an eighth of which are singletons. The sequencing input was naive CD4+ T cells from blood. These TCRs come from a man between 18 and 35 years old with type 1 diabetes.

This clone was seen at least ten times. This sample includes further DNA sequences coding for the same CDR3. The chain couples TRBV30 to TRBJ2-5; TRBD1 matches 9 bases. Germline assignment: CDR1 GTSNPN and CDR2 SVGIG (reference sequence). This CDR3 is built from 14 residues. After removal of 0 bases from V and 5 bases from J, the junction contained 4 bases not matched to a gene. Here the CDR3 reads CAWSVQGAGETQYF. The CDR3 bases are TGTGCCTGGAGTGTACAGGGGGCTGGGGAGACCCAGTACTTC.

The rearrangement joins TRBV20-1 to TRBJ1-2; D gene uncertain. V was shortened by 7 bases and J by 14 bases, with 17 bases between the two germline ends. CDR3 length: 10 amino acids. Germline V gene data show CDR1 as DFQATT and CDR2 as SNEGSKA (reference sequence). This CDR3 reads CSVAGPLETF. CDR3 nucleotide sequence: TGCAGTGTTGCTGGACCTCTCGAAACCTTC.

This clone was observed many times. The same CDR3 arises from other DNA sequences in this sample as well. The chain has TRBV30 and TRBJ1-5; D unresolved. The CDR3 consists of 12 residues. V dropped 2 bases and J dropped 2 bases, with 4 bases sitting between them. CDR1 and CDR2 from the germline V gene are GTSNPN and SVGIG (reference sequence). CDR3 protein: CAWSSGNQPQHF. The CDR3 DNA reads as TGTGCCTGGAGTTCAGGCAATCAGCCCCAGCATTTT.

The sample holds a few counts of this clone. The chain joins TRBV11-3 to TRBJ2-1; D might be TRBD1 (5 bases). Germline lookup yields CDR1 SGHNT and CDR2 YENEEA. V was pared by 5 bases and J by 1 base, with 12 bases between. The CDR3 has 15 residues. The CDR3, as DNA: TGTGCCAGCAGCACGAGCAGGGAATCCTACAATGAGCAGTTCTTC. Translating it yields CASSTSRESYNEQFF.

The chain is built from TRBV4-1 and TRBJ2-7; 8 bases map to TRBD1. The CDR3 loop spans 16 amino acids. V was pared by 3 bases and J by 2 bases, with 9 bases of the junction left unmatched. Germline V lookup: CDR1 MGHRA, CDR2 YSYEKL. The CDR3 sequence is CASSHRTRGQTYEQYF. In DNA, the CDR3 is TGCGCCAGCAGCCACAGAACCAGGGGGCAGACCTACGAGCAGTACTTC.

A note on this clone: Within the sample, other DNA sequences also encode this same CDR3. J is TRBJ2-7 and V is TRBV6-5; 8 nucleotides line up with TRBD2. V lost 0 bases and J lost 2; bases outside the gene matches: 3. CDR1 MNHEY and CDR2 SVGAGI come from the germline V gene. The length of the CDR3 is 15 residues. CDR3 sequence reads: CASSYSSGGPYEQYF. CDR3 bases: TGTGCCAGCAGTTACTCGAGCGGGGGCCCCTACGAGCAGTACTTC.

This clone has just a few counts. The chain couples TRBV18 to TRBJ2-7, with 9 bases lining up with TRBD1. The germline CDR1 and CDR2 sequences are KGHSH and LQKENI. The CDR3 has 16 residues. Germline trimming cut 1 base from V and 6 bases from J; bases unmatched to any gene: 10. The CDR3 bases are TGTGCCAGCTCACCACAGGACAGGGGAGAGGGGAGCGAGCAGTACTTC. Its protein is CASSPQDRGEGSEQYF.

The V gene is TRBV13, the J gene TRBJ1-2; no reliable D call. The CDR3 covers 15 residues. Trimming took off 1 base at V and 2 bases at J, with 11 bases between the two ends. The germline gives CDR1 PRHDT, CDR2 FYEKMQ (reference sequence). CDR3 DNA sequence: TGTGCCAGCAGCTTAGTGTCCCCGGGCAACTATGGCTACACCTTC. Encoded protein: CASSLVSPGNYGYTF. Variable domain in full (rest from reference TRBV13 and TRBJ1-2): AAGVIQSPRHLIKEKRETATLKCYPIPRHDTVYWYQQGPGQDPQFLISFYEKMQSDKGSIPDRFSAQQFSDYHSELNMSSLELGDSALYFCASSLVSPGNYGYTFGSGTRLTVV.

The V gene is TRBV29-1, the J gene TRBJ2-7; no reliable D call. Trimming cost V 0 bases and J 4 bases, with 10 bases left between them. Germline V gene lookup returns CDR1 SQVTM and CDR2 ANQGSEA. This CDR3 region has 13 residues. DNA of the CDR3: TGCAGCGTTGAAGATCAGGTGGCGTACGAGCAGTACTTC. Its translation is CSVEDQVAYEQYF.

This clone has more than one count but fewer than ten. This rearrangement joins TRBV29-1 to TRBJ2-7; D remains ambiguous. Germline V gives CDR1 SQVTM, CDR2 ANQGSEA. V was trimmed by 5 bases and J by 2 bases, leaving 13 bases between them. The CDR3 runs 13 residues. For the CDR3, the DNA is TGCAGCGTTAAGAACGGAATAACCTACGAGCAGTACTTC. As protein: CSVKNGITYEQYF.

This clone came up a few times. V usage is TRBV28 and J usage is TRBJ1-3; D remains ambiguous. The CDR3 runs 14 residues. Trimming removed 6 bases at V and 0 bases at J, with 9 bases between. Germline lookup yields CDR1 MDHEN and CDR2 SYDVKM. CDR3 protein: CASSRPGSGNTIYF. The CDR3 nucleotides read TGTGCCAGCAGCCGACCCGGCTCTGGAAACACCATATATTTT.

A few counts support this clone. V gene TRBV4-1 combines with J gene TRBJ2-1; D possibly corresponds to TRBD1 (6 bases). From germline, CDR1 is MGHRA and CDR2 YSYEKL. This CDR3 has 15 residues. V was pared by 6 bases and J by 0 bases, with 12 bases between. DNA of the CDR3: TGCGCCAGCAGATTAACAGGGAGCTCCTACAATGAGCAGTTCTTC. Translated, it gives CASRLTGSSYNEQFF.

This sequence joins TRBV2 and TRBJ2-3; TRBD2 agrees at 8 bases. Unmatched junction bases numbered 8, after V lost 10 bases and J lost 2 bases. The germline V gene encodes CDR1 SNHLY and CDR2 FYNNEI. The CDR3 loop spans 14 amino acids. In DNA form, the CDR3 reads TGTGCCACCCAGCGGGAGACTTTCACAGATACGCAGTATTTT. Translating gives CATQRETFTDTQYF.

This clone has a handful of counts. The chain has TRBV11-2 and TRBJ2-7; the D is unclear. V dropped 4 bases and J dropped 6 bases, with 16 bases sitting between them. The CDR3 extends over 14 amino acids. CDR1 is SGHAT, CDR2 FQNNGV, per germline. CDR3 bases: TGTGCCAGCAGCTGGAAGGCATCACCGGGCGAGCAGTACTTC. Translation: CASSWKASPGEQYF.

This clone has a handful of counts. The genes are TRBV4-1 and TRBJ1-1; D gene uncertain. The germline V gene encodes CDR1 MGHRA and CDR2 YSYEKL. The CDR3 has 14 residues. Between the trimmed V and J ends, which lost 2 bases and 7 bases, there was a span of 14 bases. CDR3 nucleotides: TGCGCCAGCAGCCAACTTGCAAGACGGAGTGAAGCTTTCTTT. Protein product: CASSQLARRSEAFF.

This clone has just a few counts. The DNA for the CDR3 is TGTGCCAGCACCCTACAGGGGGATCAGCCCCAGCATTTT. It specifies CASTLQGDQPQHF. The chain carries TRBV6-6 and TRBJ1-5; 8 nucleotides agree with TRBD1. V lost 7 bases and J lost 5; bases outside the gene matches: 4. CDR1 is MNHNY and CDR2 is SVGAGI in the germline V gene (reference sequence). CDR3 length: 13 amino acids.

The table lists this clone with a few counts. V is TRBV7-2 and J is TRBJ1-3; D is uncertain. CDR3 size: 14 residues. Per germline, CDR1 SGHTA and CDR2 FQGNSA. V lost 4 bases and J 0 bases, leaving 7 bases between the germline ends. The CDR3 loop is CASSWESSGNTIYF. The CDR3, as DNA: TGTGCCAGCAGCTGGGAATCCTCTGGAAACACCATATATTTT.

This clone was counted a few times. The CDR3: CTSSYHDRGRINQPQHF. In DNA form, the CDR3 reads TGCACCAGCAGCTATCACGACAGGGGGCGTATCAATCAGCCCCAGCATTTT. V is TRBV1 and J is TRBJ1-5; no check of the table's D call, TRBD1, against the DNA was made. TRBV1 is marked as a pseudogene. This CDR3 has 17 residues.

The chain links TRBV2 to TRBJ2-3; D could derive from TRBD1 or TRBD2 (6 bases each). The CDR3 loop spans 14 amino acids. Trimming took 6 bases from V and 6 from J, leaving 16 bases between them. Looked up from germline, CDR1 is SNHLY and CDR2 is FYNNEI. The CDR3 here is CASRAGGSRDTQYF. CDR3 DNA: TGTGCCAGCAGGGCCGGGGGCAGCAGGGATACGCAGTATTTT. The complete variable domain, with remaining parts taken from reference TRBV2 and TRBJ2-3, reads EPEVTQTPSHQVTQMGQEVILRCVPISNHLYFYWYRQILGQKVEFLVSFYNNEISEKSEIFDDQFSVERPDGSNFTLKIRSTKLEDSAMYFCASRAGGSRDTQYFGPGTRLTVL.

V gene TRBV28 combines with J gene TRBJ2-1, with 8 bases identical to TRBD2. CDR1 and CDR2 from the germline V gene are MDHEN and SYDVKM. The junction had 6 bases not matched to a gene; V was cut back by 7 bases and J by 4 bases. This CDR3 has 14 residues. The CDR3 region has the DNA TGTGCCAGCACCATAGCGGGGCTGTACAATGAGCAGTTCTTC. Protein: CASTIAGLYNEQFF. Based on the CDR3 plus reference TRBV28 and TRBJ2-1, the full variable domain is DVKVTQSSRYLVKRTGEKVFLECVQDMDHENMFWYRQDPGLGLRLIYFSYDVKMKEKGDIPEGYSVSREKKERFSLILESASTNQTSMYLCASTIAGLYNEQFFGPGTRLTVL.

This clone came up a few times. The chain links TRBV18 to TRBJ1-4, with a weak D call TRBD1 (6 bases). The CDR3 sequence is 17 residues long. The V end was cut by 2 bases, the J end by 8 bases, with 21 bases between. Germline CDR1 and CDR2: KGHSH and LQKENI. CDR3 nucleotide sequence: TGTGCCAGCTCACCAGTTGCACAGGGAGGCCCATCGGAAAAACTGTTTTTT. Translating it yields CASSPVAQGGPSEKLFF.